The T cell receptor beta chain under discussion was sequenced for a study of blood T cell repertoires in COVID-19. Study overall: The United States, Italy and Spain provided the acute and convalescent COVID-19 samples. The analysed material was cDNA or gDNA that came from T cells, B-cell-depleted T cells, or PBMCs.

Study processing details: Reference gene primer amplification gave nucleated cell count estimates. Assay used: immunoSEQ multiplex PCR; TCRdb lists only in-frame clones, some missing. The DNA was the basis for D and trimming; V, J and clone size are from that table. The table shows 30,000 or so clones, with around 90% occurring only once. The sequenced sample consisted of peripheral blood. The sequence derives from a human donor with active COVID-19. The donor label of this sample is uncertain.

Written as DNA, the CDR3 is TGTGCCAGCAGCTTGGATCCAGGGGGCTTAAGGGGAGAGACCCAGTACTTC. Its protein is CASSLDPGGLRGETQYF. V gene TRBV5-6 combines with J gene TRBJ2-5, with 8 nucleotides matching TRBD1. The germline CDR1 and CDR2 sequences are SGHDT and YYEEEE. J gave up 4 bases and V 0 bases, and 11 bases lay outside the gene matches. The CDR3 has 17 residues.